These T cell receptor beta chains were read from a single sample in a study of regulatory T cells in long-lasting Graves disease. TCRdb processed the multiplex PCR reads anew with MiXCR; each CDR3 protein has one entry. The data show 540,000 or so distinct CDR3 sequences, less than 15% seen once. The same data also contributed to another study, on T cells in Graves' hyperthyroidism and ophthalmopathy.

Source: peripheral blood mononuclear cells (PBMCs), taken at new diagnosis, from a patient treated with antithyroid drugs. The receptors derive from a man under 40 with Graves disease. Each CDR3 is given with its conserved first and last residue. Each record gives: V gene, D gene, J gene, clone size, CDR3 protein, CDR3 DNA. A D gene is named only where the DNA matches it firmly. The listing skips clone size in some rows; elsewhere it reads once, few, many or a size class.

V gene: TRBV24-1
D gene: TRBD2
J gene: TRBJ2-5
clone size: .
CDR3 protein: CATSDTRPSGKETQYF
CDR3 DNA: TGTGCCACCAGTGATACCCGGCCTAGCGGGAAAGAGACCCAGTACTTC

V gene: TRBV27
D gene: .
J gene: TRBJ1-2
clone size: many
CDR3 protein: CASSLSRGDGYTF
CDR3 DNA: TGTGCCAGCAGTTTATCCAGGGGCGATGGCTACACCTTC

V gene: TRBV25-1
D gene: .
J gene: TRBJ1-2
clone size: .
CDR3 protein: CASSEYRGDYTF
CDR3 DNA: TGTGCCAGCAGTGAATATCGGGGAGACTACACCTTC

V gene: TRBV2
D gene: .
J gene: TRBJ1-4
clone size: many
CDR3 protein: CASSSLRTTNEKLFF
CDR3 DNA: TGTGCCAGCAGTTCCCTCCGGACCACTAATGAAAAACTGTTTTTT

V gene: TRBV20-1
D gene: TRBD1
J gene: TRBJ2-7
clone size: many
CDR3 protein: CSASLDRGLYEQYF
CDR3 DNA: TGCAGTGCTAGCCTAGACAGGGGGCTCTACGAGCAGTACTTC

V gene: TRBV24-1
D gene: .
J gene: TRBJ2-2
clone size: many
CDR3 protein: CATSDLLPGEDTGELFF
CDR3 DNA: TGTGCCACCAGTGATTTGCTTCCGGGAGAGGACACCGGGGAGCTGTTTTTT

V gene: TRBV24-1
D gene: .
J gene: TRBJ1-1
clone size: many
CDR3 protein: CATSDLQNTEAFF
CDR3 DNA: TGTGCCACCAGTGATTTGCAGAACACTGAAGCTTTCTTT

V gene: TRBV10-3
D gene: .
J gene: TRBJ2-2
clone size: many
CDR3 protein: CAISETATGELFF
CDR3 DNA: TGTGCCATCAGTGAGACAGCAACCGGGGAGCTGTTTTTT

V gene: TRBV20-1
D gene: .
J gene: TRBJ1-4
clone size: many
CDR3 protein: CSARQPPLGEKLFF
CDR3 DNA: TGCAGTGCTAGACAACCCCCCCTTGGGGAAAAACTGTTTTTT

V gene: TRBV7-9
D gene: .
J gene: TRBJ1-1
clone size: .
CDR3 protein: CASSPHRTADTEAFF
CDR3 DNA: TGTGCCAGCAGCCCCCACCGGACGGCGGACACTGAAGCTTTCTTT

V gene: TRBV5-1
D gene: .
J gene: TRBJ2-7
clone size: .
CDR3 protein: CASSLQGSKGLHEQYF
CDR3 DNA: TGCGCCAGCAGCTTGCAGGGCAGTAAAGGGCTTCACGAGCAGTACTTC

V gene: TRBV5-1
D gene: TRBD1
J gene: TRBJ2-3
clone size: .
CDR3 protein: CASRSGQGTDTQYF
CDR3 DNA: TGCGCCAGCAGGTCCGGACAGGGCACAGATACGCAGTATTTT

V gene: TRBV9
D gene: .
J gene: TRBJ1-4
clone size: .
CDR3 protein: CASSVANGKLFF
CDR3 DNA: TGTGCCAGCAGCGTAGCTAACGGAAAACTGTTTTTT

V gene: TRBV5-1
D gene: .
J gene: TRBJ2-3
clone size: many
CDR3 protein: CASSFAGYTDTQYF
CDR3 DNA: TGCGCCAGCAGCTTTGCAGGATACACAGATACGCAGTATTTT

V gene: TRBV3-1
D gene: TRBD2
J gene: TRBJ2-3
clone size: few
CDR3 protein: CASSQGGLAGTDTQYF
CDR3 DNA: TGTGCCAGCAGCCAAGGCGGACTAGCGGGTACAGATACGCAGTATTTT

V gene: TRBV5-1
D gene: TRBD2
J gene: TRBJ2-7
clone size: .
CDR3 protein: CASSRGGTSGIGEQYF
CDR3 DNA: TGCGCCAGCAGCCGAGGGGGGACTAGCGGGATTGGCGAGCAGTACTTC

V gene: TRBV15
D gene: TRBD2
J gene: TRBJ2-7
clone size: many
CDR3 protein: CATSRTVAGRGNEQYF
CDR3 DNA: TGTGCCACCAGCAGAACCGTAGCGGGAAGAGGGAACGAGCAGTACTTC

V gene: TRBV19
D gene: .
J gene: TRBJ1-5
clone size: few
CDR3 protein: CASSIFSGANQPQHF
CDR3 DNA: TGTGCCAGTAGTATATTTTCAGGGGCCAATCAGCCCCAGCATTTT

V gene: TRBV7-9
D gene: TRBD2
J gene: TRBJ2-4
clone size: many
CDR3 protein: CASSLEAASGRKNIQYF
CDR3 DNA: TGTGCCAGCAGCTTAGAAGCGGCTAGCGGGAGGAAAAACATTCAGTACTTC

V gene: TRBV29-1
D gene: TRBD1
J gene: TRBJ1-2
clone size: many
CDR3 protein: CSARTGGSHYGYTF
CDR3 DNA: TGCAGCGCCCGGACAGGGGGCTCTCATTATGGCTACACCTTC

V gene: TRBV28
D gene: TRBD2
J gene: TRBJ2-3
clone size: once
CDR3 protein: CASSVTSGITDTQYF
CDR3 DNA: TGTGCCAGCAGTGTGACTAGCGGGATCACAGATACGCAGTATTTT

V gene: TRBV5-1
D gene: TRBD1
J gene: TRBJ2-1
clone size: many
CDR3 protein: CASSPGTGRAEQFF
CDR3 DNA: TGCGCCAGCAGCCCCGGGACAGGACGGGCTGAGCAGTTCTTC

V gene: TRBV12-3/TRBV12-4
D gene: TRBD1
J gene: TRBJ2-2
clone size: many
CDR3 protein: CASRTIRDRPTGELFF
CDR3 DNA: TGTGCCAGCAGGACCATCCGGGACAGGCCCACCGGGGAGCTGTTTTTT

V gene: TRBV3-1
D gene: .
J gene: TRBJ1-3
clone size: many
CDR3 protein: CASSQDMRNTIYF
CDR3 DNA: TGTGCCAGCAGCCAAGATATGCGAAACACCATATATTTT

V gene: TRBV10-1
D gene: .
J gene: TRBJ2-1
clone size: many
CDR3 protein: CASSDGRF
CDR3 DNA: TGCGCCAGCAGTGATGGTCGATTC

V gene: TRBV7-9
D gene: .
J gene: TRBJ2-1
clone size: many
CDR3 protein: CASSLELTVYNEQFF
CDR3 DNA: TGTGCCAGCAGCTTAGAACTAACCGTATACAATGAGCAGTTCTTC

V gene: TRBV6-1
D gene: .
J gene: TRBJ1-3
clone size: .
CDR3 protein: CASTLTASSGNTIYF
CDR3 DNA: TGTGCCAGCACCCTGACAGCGAGCTCTGGAAACACCATATATTTT

V gene: TRBV12-3/TRBV12-4
D gene: .
J gene: TRBJ1-1
clone size: .
CDR3 protein: CASSRGTSNTEAFF
CDR3 DNA: TGTGCCAGCAGCCGAGGGACTAGCAACACTGAAGCTTTCTTT

V gene: TRBV19
D gene: .
J gene: TRBJ1-1
clone size: .
CDR3 protein: CASIQGYTEAFF
CDR3 DNA: TGTGCCAGTATCCAGGGTTACACTGAAGCTTTCTTT

V gene: TRBV12-3/TRBV12-4
D gene: .
J gene: TRBJ2-4
clone size: few
CDR3 protein: CASRTAKNIQYF
CDR3 DNA: TGTGCCAGCAGGACAGCCAAAAACATTCAGTACTTC

V gene: TRBV18
D gene: .
J gene: TRBJ2-2
clone size: many
CDR3 protein: CASSPPLRQNTGELFF
CDR3 DNA: TGTGCCAGCTCACCACCTCTTCGTCAGAACACCGGGGAGCTGTTTTTT

V gene: TRBV13
D gene: .
J gene: TRBJ2-1
clone size: once
CDR3 protein: CASSPPGLAYEQFF
CDR3 DNA: TGTGCCAGCAGCCCCCCGGGGCTGGCCTACGAGCAGTTCTTC

V gene: TRBV20-1
D gene: .
J gene: TRBJ2-1
clone size: .
CDR3 protein: CSALDFDSSYNEQFF
CDR3 DNA: TGCAGTGCTTTAGACTTTGACTCGTCCTACAATGAGCAGTTCTTC

V gene: TRBV20-1
D gene: TRBD1
J gene: TRBJ2-3
clone size: .
CDR3 protein: CSACRDREPDTQYF
CDR3 DNA: TGCAGTGCTTGCCGGGACAGGGAACCAGATACGCAGTATTTT

V gene: TRBV12-3/TRBV12-4
D gene: TRBD2
J gene: TRBJ2-3
clone size: many
CDR3 protein: CASSPLLAGGPDTQYF
CDR3 DNA: TGTGCCAGCAGTCCCCTCCTAGCGGGGGGCCCAGATACGCAGTATTTT

V gene: TRBV27
D gene: TRBD1
J gene: TRBJ2-7
clone size: many
CDR3 protein: CASSTTGDPYEQYF
CDR3 DNA: TGTGCCAGCAGTACTACAGGGGACCCCTACGAGCAGTACTTC

V gene: TRBV29-1
D gene: .
J gene: TRBJ2-5
clone size: many
CDR3 protein: CSVEADRIQETQYF
CDR3 DNA: TGCAGCGTTGAAGCCGACAGAATCCAAGAGACCCAGTACTTC

V gene: TRBV29-1
D gene: TRBD1
J gene: TRBJ2-1
clone size: few
CDR3 protein: CSVGDRAASYNEQFF
CDR3 DNA: TGCAGCGTTGGTGACAGGGCAGCCTCCTACAATGAGCAGTTCTTC

V gene: TRBV2
D gene: .
J gene: TRBJ2-7
clone size: many
CDR3 protein: CASTGRAIEQYF
CDR3 DNA: TGTGCCAGTACCGGCAGGGCGATCGAGCAGTACTTC

V gene: TRBV20-1
D gene: .
J gene: TRBJ1-1
clone size: many
CDR3 protein: CSAPAVEAFF
CDR3 DNA: TGCAGTGCTCCGGCCGTCGAAGCTTTCTTT

V gene: TRBV19
D gene: .
J gene: TRBJ1-2
clone size: few
CDR3 protein: CASSILRGRIANYGYTF
CDR3 DNA: TGTGCCAGTAGTATCCTCCGGGGACGCATAGCTAACTATGGCTACACCTTC

V gene: TRBV30
D gene: TRBD2
J gene: TRBJ2-1
clone size: many
CDR3 protein: CARGVAGTDEQFF
CDR3 DNA: TGTGCGCGCGGGGTAGCGGGAACAGATGAGCAGTTCTTC